These T cell receptor beta chains were read from a single sample in a study of blood T cell repertoires in COVID-19. Sequencing used immunoSEQ multiplex PCR; TCRdb keeps in-frame clones, though not all of them. The sample records approximately 240,000 clones, 85% to 95% being singletons. The specimen was PBMCs or T cells enriched from blood (not recorded which). Source of these receptors: a woman younger than 30 who had recovered from COVID-19. Both conserved end residues are part of each CDR3. The D gene is left open where the match is weak. Size is stated for part of the rows, as once, few or many counts, or as a class when the clone is expanded.

d_gene	v_gene	abundance	len	j_gene	CDR3aa	CDR3nt
-	TRBV18	-	13	TRBJ2-5	CASSPPSAETQYF	TGTGCCAGCTCACCACCGAGCGCAGAGACCCAGTACTTC
TRBD2	TRBV19	-	15	TRBJ2-3	CASSSSGRATDTQYF	TGTGCCAGTAGTTCTAGCGGGAGGGCCACAGATACGCAGTATTTT
-	TRBV11-3	-	12	TRBJ1-1	CASSFFPGAAFF	TGTGCCAGCAGCTTCTTCCCTGGGGCAGCTTTCTTT
TRBD1	TRBV4-2	-	14	TRBJ2-2	CASSLPPGQGELFF	TGTGCCAGCAGCCTACCGCCGGGACAGGGGGAGCTGTTTTTT
TRBD1	TRBV3-1/TRBV3-2	-	15	TRBJ2-5	CASSPWTGTQETQYF	TGTGCCAGCAGCCCATGGACAGGGACCCAAGAGACCCAGTACTTC
-	TRBV7-2	-	15	TRBJ2-1	CASSSSRALYNEQFF	TGTGCCAGCAGCTCGTCTAGAGCTCTATACAATGAGCAGTTCTTC
-	TRBV2	-	14	TRBJ1-5	CASSEEGINQPQHF	TGTGCCAGCAGCGAAGAGGGGATCAATCAGCCCCAGCATTTT
-	TRBV27	-	15	TRBJ2-1	CASSYRLVVGNEQFF	TGTGCCAGCAGTTACCGACTAGTAGTAGGCAATGAGCAGTTCTTC
-	TRBV6-4	few	13	TRBJ2-2	CASSPRAAGELFF	TGTGCCAGCAGCCCCAGGGCGGCCGGGGAGCTGTTTTTT
TRBD1	TRBV20-1	-	11	TRBJ1-1	CSVGQGTEAFF	TGCAGTGTAGGACAGGGAACTGAAGCTTTCTTT
-	TRBV10-3	-	16	TRBJ1-2	CAISEPELDTWDGYTF	TGTGCCATCAGTGAGCCGGAACTGGACACGTGGGATGGCTACACCTTC
-	TRBV28	-	14	TRBJ1-2	CASSLSRREYGYTF	TGTGCCAGCAGTTTAAGTCGGAGAGAGTATGGCTACACCTTC
TRBD1	TRBV4-2	once	16	TRBJ2-1	CASSRPTGTGANEQFF	TGTGCCAGCAGCCGACCCACCGGGACAGGGGCCAATGAGCAGTTCTTC
-	TRBV10-3	-	16	TRBJ2-3	CAISDATGTSTDTQYF	TGTGCCATCAGTGATGCTACAGGTACGAGCACAGATACGCAGTATTTT
-	TRBV5-3	-	15	TRBJ2-5	CARSFNLTPQETQYF	TGTGCCAGAAGCTTCAACCTGACTCCTCAGGAGACCCAGTACTTC
TRBD2	TRBV5-1	once	15	TRBJ2-7	CASSQIAGETYEQYF	TGCGCCAGCAGCCAGATAGCGGGGGAAACCTACGAGCAGTACTTC
TRBD1	TRBV2	-	14	TRBJ1-2	CASSSGQGPLGYTF	TGTGCCAGCAGCTCGGGACAGGGGCCTTTGGGCTACACCTTC
-	TRBV9	-	18	TRBJ1-4	CASSIRAGGDGPLGKLFF	TGTGCCAGCAGCATACGAGCGGGGGGCGATGGTCCCTTAGGAAAACTGTTTTTT
-	TRBV4-1	-	18	TRBJ2-3	CASSQDHGGGGDTDTQYF	TGCGCCAGCAGCCAAGATCATGGCGGGGGCGGTGACACAGATACGCAGTATTTT
TRBD1	TRBV6-5	-	14	TRBJ1-4	CASRATGTVEKLFF	TGTGCCAGCAGGGCCACCGGGACAGTGGAAAAACTGTTTTTT
-	TRBV7-9	-	16	TRBJ1-1	CASSLGSRVLGTEAFF	TGTGCCAGCAGCTTAGGGAGCAGGGTACTCGGAACTGAAGCTTTCTTT
TRBD1	TRBV9	-	13	TRBJ2-7	CASSYGTENEQYF	TGTGCCAGCAGCTACGGGACAGAGAACGAGCAGTACTTC
-	TRBV18	-	14	TRBJ2-2	CASSGATNTGELFF	TGTGCCAGCTCAGGGGCCACGAACACCGGGGAGCTGTTTTTT
-	TRBV29-1	-	14	TRBJ1-6	CSVMLQGVGSPLHF	TGCAGCGTTATGTTGCAAGGGGTGGGTTCACCCCTCCACTTT
-	TRBV21-1	-	17	TRBJ2-7	CASSKALGLAIAYEQYF	TGTGCCAGCAGCAAAGCGCTCGGACTAGCAATAGCCTACGAGCAGTACTTC
TRBD1	TRBV7-9	-	14	TRBJ2-7	CASRQGTGHYEQYF	TGTGCCAGCCGACAGGGGACAGGCCACTACGAGCAGTACTTC
-	TRBV7-3	-	14	TRBJ1-1	CASSYQGSDTEAFF	TGTGCCAGCAGTTACCAGGGGAGCGACACTGAAGCTTTCTTT
TRBD2	TRBV7-3	-	16	TRBJ2-1	CASSLRVAGGLNEQFF	TGTGCCAGCAGCTTAAGAGTAGCGGGGGGGCTTAATGAGCAGTTCTTC
TRBD1	TRBV5-1	-	16	TRBJ1-2	CASSLAGQVEVDGYTF	TGCGCCAGCAGCTTGGCGGGACAGGTGGAGGTCGATGGCTACACCTTC
TRBD1	TRBV24-1	-	18	TRBJ1-2	CATSDLIAGPTGDYGYTF	TGTGCCACCAGTGATTTGATAGCGGGACCTACAGGGGACTATGGCTACACCTTC
-	TRBV6-2/TRBV6-3	medium-sized	15	TRBJ2-6	CASSYTGSGANVLTF	TGTGCCAGCAGTTACACAGGGAGCGGGGCCAACGTCCTGACTTTC
-	TRBV7-9	-	15	TRBJ2-1	CASSSSYSGYNEQFF	TGTGCCAGCAGCTCGTCCTACTCGGGGTACAATGAGCAGTTCTTC
-	TRBV5-6	-	13	TRBJ1-5	CASSLADGWPQHF	TGTGCCAGCAGCTTGGCCGACGGGTGGCCCCAGCATTTT